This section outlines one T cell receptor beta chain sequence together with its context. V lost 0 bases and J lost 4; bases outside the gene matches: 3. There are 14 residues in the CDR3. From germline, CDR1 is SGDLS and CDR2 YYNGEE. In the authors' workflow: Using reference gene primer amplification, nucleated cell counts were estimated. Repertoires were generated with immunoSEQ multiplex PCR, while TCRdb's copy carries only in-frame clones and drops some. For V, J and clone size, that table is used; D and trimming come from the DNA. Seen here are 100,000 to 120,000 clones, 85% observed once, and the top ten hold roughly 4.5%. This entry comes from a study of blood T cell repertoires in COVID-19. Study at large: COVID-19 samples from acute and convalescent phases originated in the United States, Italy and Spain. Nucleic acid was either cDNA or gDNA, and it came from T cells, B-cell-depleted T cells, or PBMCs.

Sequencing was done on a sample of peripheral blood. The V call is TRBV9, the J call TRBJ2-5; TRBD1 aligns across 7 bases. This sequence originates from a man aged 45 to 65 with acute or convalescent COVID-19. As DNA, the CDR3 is TGTGCCAGCAGCGTAGTCGGGACAGCAGAGACCCAGTACTTC. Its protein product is CASSVVGTAETQYF.